The rows below give T cell receptor beta chains drawn from one sample of a study of molecular identifiers for immune sequencing clone quantification. One entry per CDR3 protein, called by TCRdb with MiXCR from the PCR reads. Among over 50,000 distinct CDR3 sequences listed, around 34% were seen once. Sequencing used naive CD8+ T cells from blood, with Jurkat cell RNA spiked in. These receptors all come from a human donor in good health. Some libraries in this study had Jurkat cell RNA spiked in. Each CDR3 is given with its conserved first and last residue. D genes are given only for firm matches. Clone size appears in some rows only: once, few, many, or a class for an expanded clone.

CDR3 DNA: TGCGCCAGCAGCCAAGGGAGCTGGGCTGAAGCTTTCTTT
CDR3 protein: CASSQGSWAEAFF
J gene: TRBJ1-1
V gene: TRBV4-3
D gene: NA
clone size: many

CDR3 DNA: TGTGCCAGCAGTTACGACGCGGTTGAAGAGACCCAGTACTTC
CDR3 protein: CASSYDAVEETQYF
J gene: TRBJ2-5
V gene: TRBV6-5
D gene: NA
clone size: many

CDR3 DNA: TGTGCCAGCTTGACCCAGCGGACCGAACTTCCAGATACGCAGTATTTT
CDR3 protein: CASLTQRTELPDTQYF
J gene: TRBJ2-3
V gene: TRBV6-1
D gene: NA
clone size: NA

CDR3 DNA: TGTGCCAGCAGTCTCTGGACAGGGCTGGCGGGAGGCCCCTACGAGCAGTACTTC
CDR3 protein: CASSLWTGLAGGPYEQYF
J gene: TRBJ2-7
V gene: TRBV28
D gene: NA
clone size: NA

CDR3 DNA: TGCGCCAGCAGCCCCTACGCCGTGGGGAGGGACGAGCAGTTCTTC
CDR3 protein: CASSPYAVGRDEQFF
J gene: TRBJ2-1
V gene: TRBV4-3
D gene: TRBD2
clone size: NA

CDR3 DNA: TGTGCCAGCAGTTCAGAGTTCAATAGCAATCAGCCCCAGCATTTT
CDR3 protein: CASSSEFNSNQPQHF
J gene: TRBJ1-5
V gene: TRBV28
D gene: NA
clone size: many

CDR3 DNA: TGTGCCAGCAGTTATAGCAGGGGTTGGGAGCAGTACTTC
CDR3 protein: CASSYSRGWEQYF
J gene: TRBJ2-7
V gene: TRBV6-6
D gene: NA
clone size: NA

CDR3 DNA: TGTGCCAGCAGCTTACCACTCGGAGGAGAGACCCAGTACTTC
CDR3 protein: CASSLPLGGETQYF
J gene: TRBJ2-5
V gene: TRBV13
D gene: NA
clone size: NA

CDR3 DNA: TGTGCCAGCAGTGAAGGTCTGGGGTCGGACACTGAAGCTTTCTTT
CDR3 protein: CASSEGLGSDTEAFF
J gene: TRBJ1-1
V gene: TRBV6-1
D gene: NA
clone size: many

CDR3 DNA: TGTGCCACCAGTGATTTAGTACCCGGGGATACGCAGTATTTT
CDR3 protein: CATSDLVPGDTQYF
J gene: TRBJ2-3
V gene: TRBV24-1
D gene: NA
clone size: NA

CDR3 DNA: TGTGCCAGCAGTAGTATTCGAGAGTATCAGCCCCAGCATTTT
CDR3 protein: CASSSIREYQPQHF
J gene: TRBJ1-5
V gene: TRBV6-2/TRBV6-3
D gene: NA
clone size: NA

CDR3 DNA: TGTGCAACGGACAGACATGAAGCTTTCTTT
CDR3 protein: CATDRHEAFF
J gene: TRBJ1-1
V gene: TRBV12-3/TRBV12-4
D gene: NA
clone size: few

CDR3 DNA: TGTGCCAGCAGTTACTCGATTGAGGGCGAGCAGTCCTTC
CDR3 protein: CASSYSIEGEQSF
J gene: TRBJ2-7
V gene: TRBV6-2/TRBV6-3
D gene: NA
clone size: NA

CDR3 DNA: TGTGCCAGCAGTCTCTTAGCGGGAAATGAGCAGTTCTTC
CDR3 protein: CASSLLAGNEQFF
J gene: TRBJ2-1
V gene: TRBV27
D gene: TRBD2
clone size: few

CDR3 DNA: TGTGCCAGCAGCCAAGGTCTCGGAGGAGATACAGATACGCAGTATTTT
CDR3 protein: CASSQGLGGDTDTQYF
J gene: TRBJ2-3
V gene: TRBV14
D gene: NA
clone size: few

CDR3 DNA: TGTGCCAGCAGCTGGGACATGGATGGCTACACCTTC
CDR3 protein: CASSWDMDGYTF
J gene: TRBJ1-2
V gene: TRBV28
D gene: NA
clone size: many

CDR3 DNA: TGTGCCAGCAGCCAAGATCAGGGATGGTCCGAGCAGTACTTC
CDR3 protein: CASSQDQGWSEQYF
J gene: TRBJ2-7
V gene: TRBV4-2
D gene: NA
clone size: NA

CDR3 DNA: TGTGCCAGCAGTTCCAGGGCTCAGGGCAATCAGCCCCAGCATTTT
CDR3 protein: CASSSRAQGNQPQHF
J gene: TRBJ1-5
V gene: TRBV28
D gene: NA
clone size: many

CDR3 DNA: TGTGCCAGCAGTGGACCCGGGGTTTTGGTCCCATACGAGCAGTACTTC
CDR3 protein: CASSGPGVLVPYEQYF
J gene: TRBJ2-7
V gene: TRBV28
D gene: NA
clone size: NA

CDR3 DNA: TGTGCCAGCAACGACATCGCGCTCGCAGATACGCTGTATTTT
CDR3 protein: CASNDIALADTLYF
J gene: TRBJ2-3
V gene: TRBV6-2/TRBV6-3
D gene: NA
clone size: NA

CDR3 DNA: TGTGCCAGCAGCCCAGGACAGTACGAGCAGTACTTC
CDR3 protein: CASSPGQYEQYF
J gene: TRBJ2-7
V gene: TRBV5-6
D gene: NA
clone size: many

CDR3 DNA: TGTGCCAGCAGCTTAGGGTGGGGAACCACCGGGGAGCTGTTTTTT
CDR3 protein: CASSLGWGTTGELFF
J gene: TRBJ2-2
V gene: TRBV7-6
D gene: NA
clone size: few

CDR3 DNA: TGTGCCAGCAGTTGGGGCAGGGGGTACGAGCAGTACTTC
CDR3 protein: CASSWGRGYEQYF
J gene: TRBJ2-7
V gene: TRBV6-5
D gene: TRBD1
clone size: NA

CDR3 DNA: TGTGCCGGCAGTTACGCTGGGGTCGGGGCCAACGTCCTGACTTTC
CDR3 protein: CAGSYAGVGANVLTF
J gene: TRBJ2-6
V gene: TRBV6-2/TRBV6-3
D gene: NA
clone size: NA

CDR3 DNA: TGTGCCAGCAGTTGGGCCATCTACCCCCCAACTGAAGCTTTCTTT
CDR3 protein: CASSWAIYPPTEAFF
J gene: TRBJ1-1
V gene: TRBV6-2/TRBV6-3
D gene: NA
clone size: many

CDR3 DNA: TGTGCCAGCAGTTACGCCGGGACAGGGATCTACGAGCAGTACTTC
CDR3 protein: CASSYAGTGIYEQYF
J gene: TRBJ2-7
V gene: TRBV6-6
D gene: TRBD1
clone size: many

CDR3 DNA: TGTGCCAGCAGCGCCGCCGGGGAGTCCTTTTACGAGCAGTACTTC
CDR3 protein: CASSAAGESFYEQYF
J gene: TRBJ2-7
V gene: TRBV7-9
D gene: NA
clone size: NA

CDR3 DNA: TGCGCCAGCAGCCAAGATCCTTTGGGGGCAGGGGGTTCACCCCTCCACTTT
CDR3 protein: CASSQDPLGAGGSPLHF
J gene: TRBJ1-6
V gene: TRBV4-3
D gene: TRBD1
clone size: few

CDR3 DNA: TGTGCCAGCAGCCAAGATCCCGCGGCAGACTACTATGGCTACACCTTC
CDR3 protein: CASSQDPAADYYGYTF
J gene: TRBJ1-2
V gene: TRBV4-2
D gene: NA
clone size: NA

CDR3 DNA: TGCAGCGTTGAAGTAGGACAGGGGACTGAAGCTTTCTTT
CDR3 protein: CSVEVGQGTEAFF
J gene: TRBJ1-1
V gene: TRBV29-1
D gene: TRBD1
clone size: many

CDR3 DNA: TGTGCCAGCAGCGAACCCTACAGGGGAGTGGACACCGGGGAGCTGTTTTTT
CDR3 protein: CASSEPYRGVDTGELFF
J gene: TRBJ2-2
V gene: TRBV9
D gene: TRBD1
clone size: many

CDR3 DNA: TGTGCCAGCAGTTTAAGGCAGGGGGCGCTAGGGGCCAACGTCCTGACTTTC
CDR3 protein: CASSLRQGALGANVLTF
J gene: TRBJ2-6
V gene: TRBV27
D gene: TRBD1
clone size: many

CDR3 DNA: TGTGCCAGCAGCTTCGCGGGCGAGCAGTACTTC
CDR3 protein: CASSFAGEQYF
J gene: TRBJ2-7
V gene: TRBV5-4
D gene: NA
clone size: few

CDR3 DNA: TGTGCCAGCAGCTTAGGTCCCTATGATACGCAGTATTTT
CDR3 protein: CASSLGPYDTQYF
J gene: TRBJ2-3
V gene: TRBV11-2
D gene: NA
clone size: NA

CDR3 DNA: TGTGCCAGTAGATCCTACGGGGTGGAGGGTGATCAGCCCCAGCATTTT
CDR3 protein: CASRSYGVEGDQPQHF
J gene: TRBJ1-5
V gene: TRBV19
D gene: NA
clone size: few

CDR3 DNA: TGCAGCGTTGAACGGGCAGGGGACACTGAAGCTTTCTTT
CDR3 protein: CSVERAGDTEAFF
J gene: TRBJ1-1
V gene: TRBV29-1
D gene: NA
clone size: many

CDR3 DNA: TGCAGTGCTAGAGATGCCGAGACAGGGGCTGGCAATCAGCCCCAGCATTTT
CDR3 protein: CSARDAETGAGNQPQHF
J gene: TRBJ1-5
V gene: TRBV20-1
D gene: TRBD1
clone size: many

CDR3 DNA: TGTGCCACCAGTCCTGGAGGGCACGAGCAGTACTTC
CDR3 protein: CATSPGGHEQYF
J gene: TRBJ2-7
V gene: TRBV24-1
D gene: NA
clone size: many

CDR3 DNA: TGTGCCAGCAGCCAATTTCTCCGGGATACGCAGTATTTT
CDR3 protein: CASSQFLRDTQYF
J gene: TRBJ2-3
V gene: TRBV14
D gene: NA
clone size: NA

CDR3 DNA: TGCGCCAGCCGCCAAGAACCTGGGTGGTTTAGCAACACCGGGGAGCTGTTTTTT
CDR3 protein: CASRQEPGWFSNTGELFF
J gene: TRBJ2-2
V gene: TRBV4-3
D gene: NA
clone size: NA

CDR3 DNA: TGTGCCAGCAGCTTAGGTGTCAGGGGAGCAGGCGAGCAGTACTTC
CDR3 protein: CASSLGVRGAGEQYF
J gene: TRBJ2-7
V gene: TRBV7-2
D gene: NA
clone size: many

CDR3 DNA: TGCGCCAGCAGCTTCGGGGGAGTCTCCAATGAGCAGTTCTTC
CDR3 protein: CASSFGGVSNEQFF
J gene: TRBJ2-1
V gene: TRBV5-1
D gene: NA
clone size: many

CDR3 DNA: TGTGCCAGCAGCCTGGGACAGTCTAATTCACCCCTCCACTTT
CDR3 protein: CASSLGQSNSPLHF
J gene: TRBJ1-6
V gene: TRBV7-9
D gene: TRBD1
clone size: few

CDR3 DNA: TGTGCCAGCAGTGGGGGACAGGGGGCGACCAATCAGCCCCAGCATTTT
CDR3 protein: CASSGGQGATNQPQHF
J gene: TRBJ1-5
V gene: TRBV25-1
D gene: TRBD1
clone size: NA

CDR3 DNA: TGCGCCAGCAGCCAAGACTCTAGTCCCACCTACGAGCAGTACTTC
CDR3 protein: CASSQDSSPTYEQYF
J gene: TRBJ2-7
V gene: TRBV4-3
D gene: NA
clone size: few

CDR3 DNA: TGTGCCAGCAGCGGCGGGACAGGGGTTGAGACCCAGTACTTC
CDR3 protein: CASSGGTGVETQYF
J gene: TRBJ2-5
V gene: TRBV7-6
D gene: TRBD1
clone size: NA